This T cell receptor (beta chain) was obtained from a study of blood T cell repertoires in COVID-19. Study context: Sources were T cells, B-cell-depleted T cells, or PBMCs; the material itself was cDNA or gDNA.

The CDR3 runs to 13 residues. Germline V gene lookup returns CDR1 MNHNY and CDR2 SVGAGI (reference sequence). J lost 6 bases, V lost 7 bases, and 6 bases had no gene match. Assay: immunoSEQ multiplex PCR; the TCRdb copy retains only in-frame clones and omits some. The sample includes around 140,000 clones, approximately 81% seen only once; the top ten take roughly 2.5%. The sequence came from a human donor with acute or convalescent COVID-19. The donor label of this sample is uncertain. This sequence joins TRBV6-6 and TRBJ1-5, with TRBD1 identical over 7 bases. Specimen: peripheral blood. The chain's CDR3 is CASIQDRVQPQHF. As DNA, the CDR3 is TGTGCCAGCATTCAAGACAGGGTTCAGCCCCAGCATTTT.